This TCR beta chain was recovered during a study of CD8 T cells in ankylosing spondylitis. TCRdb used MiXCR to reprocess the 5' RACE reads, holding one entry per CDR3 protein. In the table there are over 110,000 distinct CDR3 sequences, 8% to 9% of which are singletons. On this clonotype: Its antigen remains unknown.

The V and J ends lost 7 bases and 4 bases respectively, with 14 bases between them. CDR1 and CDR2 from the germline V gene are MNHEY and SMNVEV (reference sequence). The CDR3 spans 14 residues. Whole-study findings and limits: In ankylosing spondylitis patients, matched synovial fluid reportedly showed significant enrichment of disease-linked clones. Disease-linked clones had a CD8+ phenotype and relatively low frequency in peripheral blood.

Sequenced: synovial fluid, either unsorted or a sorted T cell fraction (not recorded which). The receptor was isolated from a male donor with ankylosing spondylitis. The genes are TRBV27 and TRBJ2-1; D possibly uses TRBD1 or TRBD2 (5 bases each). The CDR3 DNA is TGTGCCAGCACTCGGATTGGGGGTTACAATGAGCAGTTCTTC. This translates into CASTRIGGYNEQFF.